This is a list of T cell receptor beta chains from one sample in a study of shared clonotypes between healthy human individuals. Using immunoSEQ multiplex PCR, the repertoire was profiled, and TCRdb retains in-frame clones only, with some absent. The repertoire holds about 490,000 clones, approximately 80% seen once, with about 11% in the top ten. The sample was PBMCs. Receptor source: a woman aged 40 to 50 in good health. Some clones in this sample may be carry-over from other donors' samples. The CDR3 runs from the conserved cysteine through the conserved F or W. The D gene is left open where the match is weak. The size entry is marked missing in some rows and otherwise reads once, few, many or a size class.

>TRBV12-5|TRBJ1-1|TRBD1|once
CASGPGQGSRAFF
TGTGCTAGTGGTCCAGGACAGGGGAGTCGAGCTTTCTTT
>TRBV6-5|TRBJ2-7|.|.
CASSGAWGSYEQYF
TGTGCCAGCAGTGGGGCATGGGGGAGCTACGAGCAGTACTTC
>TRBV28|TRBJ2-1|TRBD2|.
CASGLLAGAYNEQFF
TGTGCCAGCGGCCTCCTAGCGGGGGCCTACAATGAGCAGTTCTTC
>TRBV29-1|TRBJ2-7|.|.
CSGGGQSIYEQYF
TGCAGCGGGGGCGGACAGTCGATCTACGAGCAGTACTTC
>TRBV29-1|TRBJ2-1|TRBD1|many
CSVGVGTGVNEQFF
TGCAGCGTTGGGGTTGGGACAGGGGTCAATGAGCAGTTCTTC
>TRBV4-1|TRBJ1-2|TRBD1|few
CASSDRAIYGYTF
TGCGCCAGCTCGGACAGGGCAATCTATGGCTACACCTTC
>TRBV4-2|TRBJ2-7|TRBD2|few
CASSQVTSGFAYEQYF
TGTGCCAGCAGCCAAGTTACTAGCGGCTTTGCCTACGAGCAGTACTTC
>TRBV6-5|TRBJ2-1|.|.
CASSEARERDEQFF
TGTGCCAGCAGTGAGGCCCGGGAGCGGGATGAGCAGTTCTTC
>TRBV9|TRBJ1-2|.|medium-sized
CASSASKNYGYTF
TGTGCCAGCAGCGCTTCTAAAAACTATGGCTACACCTTC
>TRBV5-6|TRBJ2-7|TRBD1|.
CASINYPGQGIPYEQYF
TGTGCCAGCATAAATTACCCGGGACAGGGGATCCCCTACGAGCAGTACTTC
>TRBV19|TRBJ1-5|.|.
CASSIIDQPQHF
TGTGCCAGTAGTATAATCGATCAGCCCCAGCATTTT
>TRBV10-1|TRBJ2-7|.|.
CAGAGVSSYEQYF
TGCGCCGGAGCAGGGGTCAGCTCCTACGAGCAGTACTTC
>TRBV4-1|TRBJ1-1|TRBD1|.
CASSQVGTGNTEAFF
TGCGCCAGCAGCCAAGTTGGGACAGGAAACACTGAAGCTTTCTTT
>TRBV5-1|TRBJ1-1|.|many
CASRAGEWTEAFF
TGCGCCAGCAGGGCGGGAGAATGGACTGAAGCTTTCTTT
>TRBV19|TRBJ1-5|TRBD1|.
CASSMGQLNQPQHF
TGTGCCAGTAGTATGGGACAGCTCAATCAGCCCCAGCATTTT
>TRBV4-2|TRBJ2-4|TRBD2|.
CASSQEPAGAFLAKNIQYF
TGTGCCAGCAGCCAAGAACCCGCGGGAGCCTTCTTGGCCAAAAACATTCAGTACTTC
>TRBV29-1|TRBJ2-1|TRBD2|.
CSAREGGNEQFF
TGCAGCGCCCGGGAGGGGGGGAATGAGCAGTTCTTC
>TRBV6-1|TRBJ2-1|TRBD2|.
CASSEEGLAGGIYNEQFF
TGTGCCAGCAGTGAAGAGGGACTAGCGGGAGGCATCTACAATGAGCAGTTCTTC
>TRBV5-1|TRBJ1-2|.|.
CASNPSGALYGYTF
TGCGCCAGCAACCCCTCCGGGGCCCTCTATGGCTACACCTTC
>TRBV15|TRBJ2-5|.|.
CATSRDSSSRETQYF
TGTGCCACCAGCAGAGATTCATCGAGCAGAGAGACCCAGTACTTC
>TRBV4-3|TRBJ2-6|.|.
CASSQVPPGSSGANVLTF
TGCGCCAGCAGCCAAGTCCCCCCCGGAAGCTCTGGGGCCAACGTCCTGACTTTC
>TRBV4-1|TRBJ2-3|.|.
CASSLRVNRVDTQYF
TGCGCCAGCAGCCTTCGTGTGAACAGGGTAGATACGCAGTATTTT
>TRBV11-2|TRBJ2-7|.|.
CASSLSRSTYEQYF
TGTGCCAGCAGCTTATCGCGGAGCACCTACGAGCAGTACTTC
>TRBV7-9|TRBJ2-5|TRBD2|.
CASSLASAGGETQYF
TGTGCCAGCAGCTTAGCGTCAGCGGGAGGAGAGACCCAGTACTTC
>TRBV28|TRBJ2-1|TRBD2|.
CASSLFQTSGRARYRVTEQFF
TGTGCCAGCAGTTTATTCCAGACTAGCGGGAGGGCCAGATATAGGGTGACTGAGCAGTTCTTC
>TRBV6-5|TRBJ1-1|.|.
CASSYSIQATEAFF
TGTGCCAGCAGTTACTCGATACAGGCCACTGAAGCTTTCTTT
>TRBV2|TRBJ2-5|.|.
CASRELPGTGQETQYF
TGTGCCAGCAGAGAATTGCCCGGGACGGGACAAGAGACCCAGTACTTC
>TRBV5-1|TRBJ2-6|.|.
CASSLDPGANVLTF
TGCGCCAGCAGCTTGGACCCTGGGGCCAACGTCCTGACTTTC
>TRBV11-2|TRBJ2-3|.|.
CASSLVRASRPDTQYF
TGTGCCAGCAGCTTAGTCAGAGCTTCTCGACCAGATACGCAGTATTTT
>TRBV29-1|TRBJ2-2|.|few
CSVVPFAGELFF
TGCAGCGTTGTTCCCTTTGCCGGGGAGCTGTTTTTT
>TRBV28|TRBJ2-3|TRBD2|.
CASRRLAGDTDTQYF
TGTGCCAGCAGAAGACTAGCGGGAGACACAGATACGCAGTATTTT
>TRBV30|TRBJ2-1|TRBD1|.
CAWSAGTESQFF
TGTGCCTGGAGTGCCGGGACAGAAAGCCAGTTCTTC
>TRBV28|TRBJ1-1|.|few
CASSLSGGLGTEAFF
TGTGCCAGCAGTTTATCCGGGGGCCTGGGGACTGAAGCTTTCTTT
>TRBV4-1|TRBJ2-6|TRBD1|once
CASSQRQGARGANVLTF
TGCGCCAGCAGCCAACGGCAGGGGGCAAGGGGGGCCAACGTCCTGACTTTC
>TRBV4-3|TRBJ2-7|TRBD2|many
CASSQQAGWSYEQYF
TGCGCCAGCAGCCAACAAGCGGGATGGTCCTACGAGCAGTACTTC
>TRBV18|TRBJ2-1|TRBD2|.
CASSPRGSSYNEQFF
TGTGCCAGCTCACCTCGCGGGAGCTCCTACAATGAGCAGTTCTTC
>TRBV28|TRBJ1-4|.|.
CASSAAGVPNEKLFF
TGTGCCAGCAGTGCCGCAGGGGTACCTAATGAAAAACTGTTTTTT
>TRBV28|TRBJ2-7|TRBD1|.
CASSLLAGGAGEQYF
TGTGCCAGCAGTTTATTGGCAGGGGGCGCGGGGGAGCAGTACTTC
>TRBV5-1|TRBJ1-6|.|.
CASSFRDDNSPLHF
TGCGCCAGCAGCTTCCGGGACGATAATTCACCCCTCCACTTT
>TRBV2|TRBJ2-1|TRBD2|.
CASSEVAGGTNEQFF
TGTGCCAGCAGTGAAGTAGCGGGCGGCACAAATGAGCAGTTCTTC
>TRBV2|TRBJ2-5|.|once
CASRDAGTQYF
TGTGCCAGCAGGGACGCAGGGACCCAGTACTTC
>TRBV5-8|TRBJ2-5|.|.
CASSLRDGVETQYF
TGTGCCAGCAGCTTAAGGGACGGGGTAGAGACCCAGTACTTC
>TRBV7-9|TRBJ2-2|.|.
CASSLGVGELFF
TGTGCCAGCAGCTTAGGAGTCGGGGAGCTGTTTTTT
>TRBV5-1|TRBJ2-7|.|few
CASRPTPGSSYEQYF
TGCGCCAGCAGACCCACCCCGGGAAGCTCCTACGAGCAGTACTTC
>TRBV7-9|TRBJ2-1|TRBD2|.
CASSSRLAEGLEQFF
TGTGCCAGCAGCTCTCGACTAGCGGAGGGGCTTGAGCAGTTCTTC
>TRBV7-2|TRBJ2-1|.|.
CASRTGASSYNEQFF
TGTGCCAGCAGGACGGGAGCCAGCTCCTACAATGAGCAGTTCTTC
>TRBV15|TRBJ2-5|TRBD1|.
CATSRTYGTEETQYF
TGTGCCACCAGCAGGACGTATGGGACAGAAGAGACCCAGTACTTC
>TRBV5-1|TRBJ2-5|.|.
CASTLQSFQETQYF
TGCGCCAGCACATTACAGTCGTTCCAAGAGACCCAGTACTTC
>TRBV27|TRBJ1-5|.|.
CASSPLQRGQPQHF
TGTGCCAGCAGTCCCCTCCAGCGGGGCCAGCCCCAGCATTTT
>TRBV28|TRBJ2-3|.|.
CASSLQWDTQYF
TGTGCCAGCAGTTTACAGTGGGATACGCAGTATTTT
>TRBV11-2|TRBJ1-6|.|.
CASSPDGAYNSPLHF
TGTGCCAGCAGCCCGGACGGAGCCTATAATTCACCCCTCCACTTT
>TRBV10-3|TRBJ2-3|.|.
CAISDPEADTQYF
TGTGCCATCAGTGACCCCGAGGCAGATACGCAGTATTTT
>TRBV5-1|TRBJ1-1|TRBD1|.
CASSLAGTTGRTEAFF
TGCGCCAGCAGCTTGGCGGGGACGACAGGGAGGACTGAAGCTTTCTTT